Below, 13 T cell receptor beta chains from the same sample are listed, as sequenced in a study of post-analysis software for immune sequencing data. Presence of unique molecular identifiers characterized the TCR beta cDNA libraries. TCRdb recomputed calls from the PCR reads with MiXCR, one row per CDR3 protein. The repertoire holds roughly 670,000 distinct CDR3 sequences, with around 64% as singletons. Their cognate antigens are unknown. Study-level results: TRBV5-6, TRBV5-1 and TRBV20-1 belonged to a set of roughly five TRBV segments that were more frequent in patients than controls.

The sequencing sample was made of blood. The receptors here all came from a girl aged 2 to 9 with multiple sclerosis.

V is TRBV29-1 and J is TRBJ2-5, with 10 bases lining up with TRBD1. The J call could be wrong; TRBJ2-7 is a better fit for the DNA end. The CDR3 covers 13 residues. Germline CDR1 is SQVTM and CDR2 is ANQGSEA. CDR3 DNA: TGCAGCGTCGCGCAGACAGGGGGCGGCGAGCAGTACTTC. Protein: CSVAQTGGGEQYF.

This rearrangement joins TRBV30 to TRBJ2-5, with 8 bases aligning to TRBD2. This CDR3 is 15 amino acids long. With 0 bases clipped from V and 11 bases from J, the junction kept 14 bases outside the gene matches. Germline V gene sequence: CDR1 GTSNPN, CDR2 SVGIG (reference sequence). The CDR3 DNA sequence: TGTGCCTGGAGTGTCGGGGGGGGGCGGCCGGGAGAGCAGTACTTC. Translation: CAWSVGGGRPGEQYF.

V is TRBV13 and J is TRBJ2-1; D is ambiguous. There are 12 residues in the CDR3. Deletions cut 4 bases from V and 9 bases from J, with 10 bases between. Germline CDR1 is PRHDT and CDR2 is FYEKMQ (reference sequence). DNA for the CDR3: TGTGCCAGCAGCTCGACATTTGGTGAGCAGTTCTTC. This sequence encodes CASSSTFGEQFF.

This clonotype occurred once. The chain couples TRBV9 to TRBJ2-1; 7 bases align to TRBD1. The CDR3 is 14 amino acids. After removal of 4 bases from V and 6 bases from J, the junction contained 7 bases not matched to a gene. Germline V gene lookup returns CDR1 SGDLS and CDR2 YYNGEE. The CDR3 coding sequence is TGTGCCAGCAGCCCGGTGAGGGGGCTCAATGAGCAGTTCTTC. Translating gives CASSPVRGLNEQFF.

The chain recombines TRBV4-3 with TRBJ1-4; 11 nucleotides match TRBD1. The germline V gene encodes CDR1 LGHNA and CDR2 YSLEER. V lost 4 bases and J lost 13; bases outside the gene matches: 20. This CDR3 has 18 amino acids. In DNA form, the CDR3 reads TGCGCCAGCAGCCGACTCCCCGCTTCCGGGACAGGGGGAAGCATACTGTTTTTT. This translates into CASSRLPASGTGGSILFF.

V and J are TRBV7-9 and TRBJ2-7; possibly TRBD1 for D (6 bases). The CDR3 sequence is 15 residues long. The V end lost 1 base, the J end lost 6 bases, and 16 bases lay between the germline ends. The germline V gene encodes CDR1 SEHNR and CDR2 FQNEAQ (reference sequence). The CDR3 loop is CASSLEAQGKSEQYF. The CDR3 nucleotides read TGTGCCAGCAGCTTAGAGGCGCAGGGGAAGAGCGAGCAGTACTTC.

This clonotype has just one count. The rearrangement links TRBV6-4 to TRBJ2-1, with D unresolved. V lost 9 bases to trimming and J lost 6 bases, with 6 bases between them. The germline V gene has CDR1 MRHNA and CDR2 SNTAGT. The CDR3 consists of 10 residues. CDR3 in DNA: TGTGCCAGAAGCCTCAATGAGCAGTTCTTC. Amino acids: CARSLNEQFF.

This chain uses TRBV15 with TRBJ2-1; 10 positions match TRBD2. The V gene's germline CDR1 is LNHNV and CDR2 YYDKDF (reference sequence). The V segment lost 3 bases and the J segment 4 bases; nucleotides outside the gene matches: 9. The CDR3 covers 17 residues. The CDR3 is CATSSAGLADRYNEQFF. CDR3 nucleotides: TGTGCCACCAGCAGTGCCGGACTAGCGGACCGATACAATGAGCAGTTCTTC.

This clonotype was seen more than once but under ten times. The CDR3 loop reads CASRESVRGPLNQPQHF. CDR3 coding DNA: TGCGCCAGCAGAGAATCAGTTCGAGGCCCACTCAATCAGCCCCAGCATTTT. The chain links TRBV4-1 to TRBJ1-5; D not certain. The germline V gene has CDR1 MGHRA and CDR2 YSYEKL. Between the trimmed V and J ends, which lost 6 bases and 3 bases, there was a span of 21 bases. The CDR3 spans 17 residues.

This clonotype has just a few counts. The chain joins TRBV29-1 to TRBJ2-3; 9 bases align to TRBD2. Germline-derived CDR1 and CDR2 are SQVTM and ANQGSEA. This CDR3 contains 14 residues. V was clipped by 6 bases and J by 1 base; unmatched bases: 5. The chain's CDR3 is CSVKREVGTDTQYF. CDR3 DNA sequence: TGCAGCGTGAAGCGGGAGGTTGGCACAGATACGCAGTATTTT.

V and J are TRBV13 and TRBJ2-1; D ambiguous. From germline, CDR1 is PRHDT and CDR2 FYEKMQ (reference sequence). The CDR3 has 17 residues. Trimming took off 1 base at V and 0 bases at J, with 13 bases between the two ends. The CDR3 loop is CASSLESLPSSYNEQFF. Written as DNA, the CDR3 is TGTGCCAGCAGCTTAGAATCGCTGCCTAGCTCCTACAATGAGCAGTTCTTC.

The chain carries TRBV12-3 or TRBV12-4 and TRBJ1-1; 11 nucleotides match TRBD1. The CDR3 has 15 amino acids. V trimming: 5 bases; J trimming: 11 bases; junction bases outside the gene matches: 13. CDR3 sequence: CASSPRGTGGSSAFF. CDR3 DNA sequence: TGTGCCAGCAGTCCACGAGGGACAGGGGGATCGTCGGCTTTCTTT.

This clonotype has only a few counts. V is TRBV25-1 and J is TRBJ2-4, with D perhaps TRBD2 (5 bases). Germline CDR1 is MGHDK and CDR2 is SYGVNS. With 6 bases removed from V and 3 bases from J, the gap between germline ends came to 15 bases. CDR3 size: 15 residues. This CDR3 reads CASSLALRRKNIQYF. DNA of the CDR3: TGTGCCAGCAGCCTAGCCCTCCGACGCAAAAACATTCAGTACTTC.